The clone carrying this T cell receptor beta chain was seen many times. The CDR3 totals 15 residues. Trimming cost V 5 bases and J 1 base, with 12 bases left between them. In germline, CDR1 is SNHLY, CDR2 FYNNEI. These data are taken from a study of T cells in Graves' hyperthyroidism and ophthalmopathy. The investigators amplified TCR beta CDR3 regions from RNA transcripts. During a first-round RT-PCR of the TCR CDR3, the HTBI primer set was used. TCRdb used MiXCR to reprocess the multiplex PCR reads, holding one entry per CDR3 protein. The sample shows hundreds of thousands of distinct CDR3 sequences, approximately 14% of them seen only once.

The rearrangement joins TRBV2 to TRBJ1-5; D not resolved. The clonotype comes from a woman aged 18 to 35 with Graves' hyperthyroidism. Material for sequencing was blood. In DNA form, the CDR3 reads TGTGCCAGCAGTAAGCTGACGGGGAGCAATCAGCCCCAGCATTTT. Amino acids: CASSKLTGSNQPQHF.